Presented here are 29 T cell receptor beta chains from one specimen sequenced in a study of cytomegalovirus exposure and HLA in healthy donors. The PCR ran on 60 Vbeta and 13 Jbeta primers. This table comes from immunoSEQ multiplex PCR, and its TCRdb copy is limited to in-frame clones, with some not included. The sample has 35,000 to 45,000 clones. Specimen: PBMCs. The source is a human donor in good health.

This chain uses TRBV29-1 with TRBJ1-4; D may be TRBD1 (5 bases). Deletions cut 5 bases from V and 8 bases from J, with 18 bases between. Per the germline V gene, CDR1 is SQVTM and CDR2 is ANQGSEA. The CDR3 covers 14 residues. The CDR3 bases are TGCAGCGTTTTTGACAGTGACTTAGGGGAAAAACTGTTTTTT. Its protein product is CSVFDSDLGEKLFF.

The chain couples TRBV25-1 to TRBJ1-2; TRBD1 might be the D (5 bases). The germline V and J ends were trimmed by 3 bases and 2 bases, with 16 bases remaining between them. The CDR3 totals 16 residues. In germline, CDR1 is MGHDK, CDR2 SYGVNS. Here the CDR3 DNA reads TGTGCCAGCAGTGACCCAGGGAAGGATGGAAACTATGGCTACACCTTC. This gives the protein CASSDPGKDGNYGYTF.

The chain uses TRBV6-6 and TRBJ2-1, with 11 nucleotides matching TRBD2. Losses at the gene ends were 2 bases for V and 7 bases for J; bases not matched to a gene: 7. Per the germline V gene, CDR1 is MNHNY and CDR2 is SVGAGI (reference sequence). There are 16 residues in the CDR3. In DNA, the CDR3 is TGTGCCAGCAGTTACCTTAGACTAGCGGGGTCAAATGAGCAGTTCTTC. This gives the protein CASSYLRLAGSNEQFF.

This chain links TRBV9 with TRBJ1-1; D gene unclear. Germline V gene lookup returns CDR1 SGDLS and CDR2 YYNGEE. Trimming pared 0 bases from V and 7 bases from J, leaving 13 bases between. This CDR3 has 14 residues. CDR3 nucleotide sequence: TGTGCCAGCAGCGTAGGGACTCCCGCGGATGAAGCTTTCTTT. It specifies CASSVGTPADEAFF. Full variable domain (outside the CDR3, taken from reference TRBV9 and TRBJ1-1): DSGVTQTPKHLITATGQRVTLRCSPRSGDLSVYWYQQSLDQGLQFLIQYYNGEERAKGNILERFSAQQFPDLHSELNLSSLELGDSALYFCASSVGTPADEAFFGQGTRLTVV.

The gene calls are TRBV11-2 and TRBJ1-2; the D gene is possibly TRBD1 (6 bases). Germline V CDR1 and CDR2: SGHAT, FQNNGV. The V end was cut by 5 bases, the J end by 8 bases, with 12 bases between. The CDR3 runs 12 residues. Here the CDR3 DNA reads TGTGCCAGCAGCCAAACAGGGTACGGCTACACCTTC. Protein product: CASSQTGYGYTF. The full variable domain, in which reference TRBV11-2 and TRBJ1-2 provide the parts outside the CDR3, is EAGVAQSPRYKIIEKRQSVAFWCNPISGHATLYWYQQILGQGPKLLIQFQNNGVVDDSQLPKDRFSAERLKGVDSTLKIQPAKLEDSAVYLCASSQTGYGYTFGSGTRLTVV.

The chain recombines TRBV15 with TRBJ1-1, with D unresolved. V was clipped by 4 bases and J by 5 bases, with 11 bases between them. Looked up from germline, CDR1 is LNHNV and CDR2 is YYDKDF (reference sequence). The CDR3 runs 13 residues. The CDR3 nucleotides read TGTGCCACCAGCACGCCCTTTGAGACTGAAGCTTTCTTT. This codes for CATSTPFETEAFF.

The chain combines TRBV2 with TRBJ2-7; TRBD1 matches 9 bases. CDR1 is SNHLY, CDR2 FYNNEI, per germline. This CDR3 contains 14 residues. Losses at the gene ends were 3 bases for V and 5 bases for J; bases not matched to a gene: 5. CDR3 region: CASSDGTGNHEQYF. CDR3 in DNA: TGTGCCAGCAGTGATGGGACAGGGAACCACGAGCAGTACTTC.

This CDR3 is CASSFQTGEAFF. CDR3 DNA sequence: TGTGCCAGCAGCTTTCAGACAGGGGAAGCTTTCTTT. The rearrangement uses TRBV6-5 and TRBJ1-1; TRBD1 matches 7 bases. The germline V gene encodes CDR1 MNHEY and CDR2 SVGAGI. V trimming: 6 bases; J trimming: 8 bases; junction bases outside the gene matches: 6. This CDR3 has 12 residues.

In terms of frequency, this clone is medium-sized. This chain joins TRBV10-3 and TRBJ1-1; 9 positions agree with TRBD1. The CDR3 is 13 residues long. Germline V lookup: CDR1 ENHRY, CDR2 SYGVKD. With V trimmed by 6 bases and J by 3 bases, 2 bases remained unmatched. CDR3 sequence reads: CAIRTGGDTEAFF. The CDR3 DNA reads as TGTGCCATCAGGACAGGGGGGGACACTGAAGCTTTCTTT.

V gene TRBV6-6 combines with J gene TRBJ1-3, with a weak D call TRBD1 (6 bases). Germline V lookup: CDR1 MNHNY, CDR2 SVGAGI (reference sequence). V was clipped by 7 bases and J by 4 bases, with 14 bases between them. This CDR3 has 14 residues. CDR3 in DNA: TGTGCCAGCAAATCGGACAGTCGGGGAAACACCATATATTTT. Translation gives CASKSDSRGNTIYF.

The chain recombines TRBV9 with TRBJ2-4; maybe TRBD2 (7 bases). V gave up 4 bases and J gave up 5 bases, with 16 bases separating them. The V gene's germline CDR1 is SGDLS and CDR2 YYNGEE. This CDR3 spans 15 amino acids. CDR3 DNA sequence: TGTGCCAGCAGCCCTGGCGGGGGCGGCCAAAACATTCAGTACTTC. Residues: CASSPGGGGQNIQYF.

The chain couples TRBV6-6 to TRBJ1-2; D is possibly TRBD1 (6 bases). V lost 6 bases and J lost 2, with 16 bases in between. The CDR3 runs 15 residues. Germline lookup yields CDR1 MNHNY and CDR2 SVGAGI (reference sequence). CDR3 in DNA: TGTGCCAGCAGACAATCTGGGGGGGGCAACTATGGCTACACCTTC. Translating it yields CASRQSGGGNYGYTF.

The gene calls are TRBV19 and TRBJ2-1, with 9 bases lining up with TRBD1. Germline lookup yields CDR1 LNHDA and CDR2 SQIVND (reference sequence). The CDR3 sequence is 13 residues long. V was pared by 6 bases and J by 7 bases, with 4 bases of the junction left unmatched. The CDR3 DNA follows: TGTGCCAGTAGGGGACAGGGATGGAATGAGCAGTTCTTC. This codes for CASRGQGWNEQFF.

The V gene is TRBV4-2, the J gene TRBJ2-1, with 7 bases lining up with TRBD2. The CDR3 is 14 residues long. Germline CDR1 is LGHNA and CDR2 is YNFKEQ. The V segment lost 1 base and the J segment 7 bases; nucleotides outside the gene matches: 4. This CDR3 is CASSQGELANEQFF. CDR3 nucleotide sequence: TGTGCCAGCAGCCAAGGAGAACTAGCGAATGAGCAGTTCTTC.

CDR3 DNA: TGTGCCAGCTCACTCGGGACAGGGGCCGCCAATGAGCAGTTCTTC. This sequence encodes CASSLGTGAANEQFF. J is TRBJ2-1 and V is TRBV18; 10 bases are a match to TRBD1. The CDR3 is 15 residues long. The germline gives CDR1 KGHSH, CDR2 LQKENI. The junction had 6 bases not matched to a gene; V was cut back by 4 bases and J by 6 bases.

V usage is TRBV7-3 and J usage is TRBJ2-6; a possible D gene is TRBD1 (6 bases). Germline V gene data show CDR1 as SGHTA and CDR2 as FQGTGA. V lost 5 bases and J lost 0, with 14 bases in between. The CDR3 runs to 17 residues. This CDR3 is CASSPTGLNSGANVLTF. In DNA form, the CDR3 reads TGTGCCAGCAGCCCCACAGGGCTAAACTCTGGGGCCAACGTCCTGACTTTC.

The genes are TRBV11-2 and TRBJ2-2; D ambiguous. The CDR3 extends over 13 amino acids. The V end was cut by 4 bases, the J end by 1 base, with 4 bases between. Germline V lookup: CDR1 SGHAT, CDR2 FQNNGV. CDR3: CASSYGNTGELFF. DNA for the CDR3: TGTGCCAGCAGCTACGGGAACACCGGGGAGCTGTTTTTT.

As DNA, the CDR3 is TGTGCCAGCAGCTCTGCAGTCAACACTGAAGCTTTCTTT. Its translation: CASSSAVNTEAFF. The genes are TRBV7-9 and TRBJ1-1; D gene uncertain. Germline loops: CDR1 SEHNR, CDR2 FQNEAQ (reference sequence). Trimming stripped 4 bases from V and 2 bases from J, with 8 bases between. This CDR3 has 13 residues.

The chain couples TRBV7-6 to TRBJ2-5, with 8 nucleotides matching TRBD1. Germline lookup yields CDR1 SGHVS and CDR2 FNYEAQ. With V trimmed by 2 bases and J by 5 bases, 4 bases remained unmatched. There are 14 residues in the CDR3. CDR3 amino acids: CASSLIHRGETQYF. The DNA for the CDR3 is TGTGCCAGCAGCTTAATCCACAGGGGGGAGACCCAGTACTTC.

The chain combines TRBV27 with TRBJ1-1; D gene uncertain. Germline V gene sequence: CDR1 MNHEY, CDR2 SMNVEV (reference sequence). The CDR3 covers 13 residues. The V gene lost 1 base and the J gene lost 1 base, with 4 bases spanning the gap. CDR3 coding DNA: TGTGCCAGCAGTTTATACAGGAACACTGAAGCTTTCTTT. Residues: CASSLYRNTEAFF.

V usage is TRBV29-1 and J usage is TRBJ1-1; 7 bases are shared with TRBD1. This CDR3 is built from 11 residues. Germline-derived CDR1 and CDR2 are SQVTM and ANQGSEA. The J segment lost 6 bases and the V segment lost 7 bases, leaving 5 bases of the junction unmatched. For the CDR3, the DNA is TGCAGCGGAACAGGGGACCCTGAAGCTTTCTTT. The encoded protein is CSGTGDPEAFF. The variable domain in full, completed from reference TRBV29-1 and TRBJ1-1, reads SAVISQKPSRDICQRGTSLTIQCQVDSQVTMMFWYRQQPGQSLTLIATANQGSEATYESGFVIDKFPISRPNLTFSTLTVSNMSPEDSSIYLCSGTGDPEAFFGQGTRLTVV.

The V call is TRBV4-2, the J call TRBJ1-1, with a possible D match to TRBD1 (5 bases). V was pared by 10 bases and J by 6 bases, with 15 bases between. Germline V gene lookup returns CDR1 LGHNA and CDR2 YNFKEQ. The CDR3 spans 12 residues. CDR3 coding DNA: TGTGCCACCCTAGGGAGGGGTGCTGAAGCTTTCTTT. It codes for CATLGRGAEAFF.

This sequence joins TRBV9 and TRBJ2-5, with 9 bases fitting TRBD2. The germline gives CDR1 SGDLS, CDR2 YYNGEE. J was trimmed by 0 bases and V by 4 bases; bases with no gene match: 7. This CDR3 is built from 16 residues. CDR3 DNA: TGTGCCAGCAGCCCGCGGGGGGGGATGAACCAAGAGACCCAGTACTTC. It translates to CASSPRGGMNQETQYF.

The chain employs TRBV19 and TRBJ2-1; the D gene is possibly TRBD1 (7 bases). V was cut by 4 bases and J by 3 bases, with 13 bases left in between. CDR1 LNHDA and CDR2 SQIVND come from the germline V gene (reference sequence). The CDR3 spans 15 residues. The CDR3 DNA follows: TGTGCCAGTAGTACCAGGGGGGTGTACTACAATGAGCAGTTCTTC. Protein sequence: CASSTRGVYYNEQFF.

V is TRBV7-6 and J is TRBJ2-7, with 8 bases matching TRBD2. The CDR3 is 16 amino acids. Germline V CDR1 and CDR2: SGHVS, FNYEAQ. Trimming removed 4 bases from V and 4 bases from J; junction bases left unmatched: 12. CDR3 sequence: CASSWAGGSKIYEQYF. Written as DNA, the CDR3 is TGTGCCAGCAGCTGGGCGGGGGGCTCCAAAATATACGAGCAGTACTTC.

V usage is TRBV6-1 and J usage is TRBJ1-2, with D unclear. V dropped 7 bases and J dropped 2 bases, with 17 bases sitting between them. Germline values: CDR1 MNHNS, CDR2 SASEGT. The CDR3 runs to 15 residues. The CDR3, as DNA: TGTGCCAGCACCGAAAGACTCGGACTAAACTATGGCTACACCTTC. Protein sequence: CASTERLGLNYGYTF.

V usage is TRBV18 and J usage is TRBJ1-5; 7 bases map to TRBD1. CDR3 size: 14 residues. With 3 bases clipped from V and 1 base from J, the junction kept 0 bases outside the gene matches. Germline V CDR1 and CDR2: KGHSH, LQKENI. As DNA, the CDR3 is TGTGCCAGCTCACCGGGACAGAGCAATCAGCCCCAGCATTTT. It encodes CASSPGQSNQPQHF.

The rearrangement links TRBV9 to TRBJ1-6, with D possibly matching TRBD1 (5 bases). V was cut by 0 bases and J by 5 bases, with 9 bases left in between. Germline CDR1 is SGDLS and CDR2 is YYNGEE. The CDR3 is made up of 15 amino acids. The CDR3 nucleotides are TGTGCCAGCAGCGTAGGACAGACAGATAATTCACCCCTCCACTTT. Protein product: CASSVGQTDNSPLHF. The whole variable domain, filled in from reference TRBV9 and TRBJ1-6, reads DSGVTQTPKHLITATGQRVTLRCSPRSGDLSVYWYQQSLDQGLQFLIQYYNGEERAKGNILERFSAQQFPDLHSELNLSSLELGDSALYFCASSVGQTDNSPLHFGNGTRLTVT.

The DNA of the CDR3 is TGTGCCAGCGGAGGGGGACTAGTCCAAGAGACCCAGTACTTC. Translation: CASGGGLVQETQYF. The J gene is TRBJ2-5, the V gene TRBV6-1, with TRBD2 matching 8 bases. The junction had 6 bases not matched to a gene; V was cut back by 8 bases and J by 1 base. CDR1 MNHNS and CDR2 SASEGT come from the germline V gene. The CDR3 runs to 14 residues.